Following are 30 T cell receptor beta chains from one sample sequenced in a study of CD8+ T cells in alopecia areata. RNA was extracted and reverse transcribed into cDNA as the sequencing template. The method was immunoSEQ multiplex PCR; TCRdb's version includes in-frame clones alone and lacks a portion of them. Singletons are absent from the sample, which has over 100,000 clones. The source material was lesional skin. These receptors originate from a C3H/HeJ mouse with alopecia areata. The mice in this strain carry MHC haplotype H2-k.

As regards this clone: The gene names here belong to mouse. The read finishes 4 residues shy of the CDR3 end, and the germline J gene is used to complete it. The chain joins TRBV1 to TRBJ2-5, with D possibly matching TRBD2 (5 bases). CDR1 is NSQYPW and CDR2 is LRSPGD in the germline V gene (reference sequence). This CDR3 comprises 15 residues. V was pared by 0 bases and J by 2 bases, with 9 bases between. The CDR3 region is CTCSADSGSQDTQYF. Incomplete CDR3 DNA: TGCACCTGCAGTGCAGATTCTGGGTCCCAAGAC.

This clone was seen a handful of times. The gene names given are mouse names. The sequenced fragment ends 4 residues before the CDR3 boundary, so the rest is inferred from the germline J gene. The gene calls are TRBV19 and TRBJ2-5; D possibly corresponds to TRBD1 (6 bases). The CDR3 is made up of 13 amino acids. Germline-derived CDR1 and CDR2 are FNHDT and SITEND (reference sequence). CDR3 region: CASSKGEKDTQYF. Partial CDR3 DNA: TGTGCCAGCAGTAAGGGGGAAAAAGAC.

The sample holds a few counts of this clone. Mouse names are used for the genes. The read halts 4 residues ahead of the CDR3 end, with the missing end drawn from the germline J gene. The chain has TRBV13-3 and TRBJ2-1, with 7 bases identical to TRBD1. V lost 0 bases to trimming and J lost 4 bases; unmatched junction nucleotides: 4. The germline CDR1 and CDR2 sequences are NNHDY and SYVADS. The CDR3 covers 15 residues. The CDR3 spells CASSDEWDSYAEQFF. The DNA read from the CDR3 is TGTGCCAGCAGTGATGAGTGGGACAGTTATGCT.

This clone was found a few times. Germline and genes: mouse. The missing CDR3 end, 4 residues past where the read stops, is filled in from the germline J gene. The chain joins TRBV13-3 to TRBJ1-2; no definite D call. The ends were cut back, 5 bases at V and 4 bases at J, with 12 bases in the middle. Germline CDR1 NNHDY, CDR2 SYVADS. The CDR3 extends over 13 amino acids. CDR3 residues: CASSPTKISDYTF. Incomplete CDR3 DNA: TGTGCCAGCAGCCCCACAAAAATCTCC.

Concerning this clone itself: Gene names and germline match the mouse. The CDR3 end falls 4 residues outside the read, so it is completed with the germline J gene. The chain combines TRBV1 with TRBJ2-5, with D perhaps matching TRBD1 (5 bases). Germline V lookup: CDR1 NSQYPW, CDR2 LRSPGD (reference sequence). CDR3 length: 15 residues. The germline V and J ends were trimmed by 2 bases and 0 bases, with 9 bases remaining between them. Partial CDR3 DNA: TGCACCTGCAGTGCACCAGGGTTTAACCAAGAC. Translated, it gives CTCSAPGFNQD. From start to end, the CDR3 is CTCSAPGFNQDTQYF. Supplemented by reference TRBV1 and TRBJ2-5, the full variable domain reads VTLLEQNPRWRLVPRGQAVNLRCILKNSQYPWMSWYQQDLQKQLQWLFTLRSPGDKEVKSLPGADYLATRVTDTELRLQVANMSQGRTLYCTCSAPGFNQDTQYFGPGTRLLVL.

As for this clone: Mouse gene names and germline throughout. The read finishes 4 residues shy of the CDR3 end, and the germline J gene is used to complete it. J is TRBJ1-4 and V is TRBV17, with D uncertain. The CDR3 runs 13 residues. Trimming took 6 bases from V and 0 from J, leaving 5 bases between them. CDR1 and CDR2 (germline): MNHDT, YYDKIL. The CDR3 loop is CASRQVSNERLFF. The covered CDR3 bases are TGTGCTAGCAGACAAGTTTCCAACGAA.

This clone appeared a few times. Mouse germline and gene names are used. Coverage ceases 4 residues before the CDR3 finishes, and the germline J gene fills in the end. The chain combines TRBV1 with TRBJ1-4, with 9 bases fitting TRBD1. The germline V gene has CDR1 NSQYPW and CDR2 LRSPGD (reference sequence). CDR3 length: 16 amino acids. V gave up 0 bases and J gave up 3 bases; unmatched junction bases: 2. The CDR3 DNA, read in part, is TGCACCTGCAGTGCAGAGCGGGACAGGGCCAACGAA. Residues: CTCSAERDRANE. The full CDR3 sequence reads CTCSAERDRANERLFF.

A few counts support this clone. Genes and germline come from the mouse. Read data end 4 residues before the CDR3 end; the end is taken from the germline J gene. This chain connects TRBV1 to TRBJ2-1, with 7 bases lining up with TRBD2. Losses at the gene ends were 3 bases for V and 4 bases for J; bases not matched to a gene: 3. The CDR3 contains 14 residues. CDR1 and CDR2 (germline): NSQYPW, LRSPGD (reference sequence). The CDR3 is CTCSAGGSYAEQFF. The CDR3 DNA, read in part, is TGCACCTGCAGTGCTGGGGGGTCTTATGCT.

A word on this clone: The gene symbols are mouse symbols. The read gets to within 4 residues of the CDR3 end, and the germline J gene fills in the rest. J is TRBJ2-2 and V is TRBV1; 8 nucleotides align to TRBD1. Trimming at V came to 3 bases and at J to 0 bases, leaving 3 bases not matched to a gene. The CDR3 has 16 amino acids. Per germline, CDR1 NSQYPW and CDR2 LRSPGD (reference sequence). CDR3 DNA (partial): TGCACCTGCAGTGCTAGGACAGGGACAAACACCGGG. Its protein is CTCSARTGTNTG. The whole CDR3 reads CTCSARTGTNTGQLYF.

This clone has more than one count but fewer than ten. Mouse names are used for the genes. The sequenced fragment ends 4 residues before the CDR3 boundary, so the rest is inferred from the germline J gene. The chain uses TRBV13-3 and TRBJ2-3; possibly TRBD2 for D (6 bases). With 5 bases removed from V and 0 bases from J, the gap between germline ends came to 19 bases. CDR1 is NNHDY, CDR2 SYVADS, per germline. This CDR3 has 17 amino acids. CDR3 sequence reads: CASRSPGTFSSAETLYF. CDR3 DNA (partial): TGTGCCAGCAGGAGTCCCGGGACTTTTTCTAGTGCAGAA.

This clone was observed a handful of times. Gene names refer to mouse genes. The read comes to an end 4 residues before the CDR3 does, leaving the germline J gene to fill in the end. The rearrangement uses TRBV19 and TRBJ2-5; no definite D call. This CDR3 has 14 amino acids. In germline, CDR1 is FNHDT, CDR2 SITEND (reference sequence). Trimming cost V 6 bases and J 1 base, with 12 bases left between them. The covered CDR3 bases are TGTGCCAGCACCCCCCAGGTAGACCAAGAC. It translates to CASTPQVDQD. The whole CDR3 protein reads CASTPQVDQDTQYF.

With regard to this clone: Germline and genes: mouse. The read terminates 4 residues before the CDR3 end, so the remaining end is supplied by the germline J gene. V usage is TRBV13-1 and J usage is TRBJ2-7; 7 bases are a match to TRBD2. Germline assignment: CDR1 NSHNY and CDR2 SYGAGN. The trim removed 3 bases at V and 0 bases at J, leaving 6 bases unmatched. The length of the CDR3 is 15 residues. Partial CDR3 DNA: TGTGCCAGCAGTGGAGCTGGGGGTTACTCCTAT. Amino acid sequence: CASSGAGGYSY. The complete CDR3 reads CASSGAGGYSYEQYF.

About this clone itself: Each gene name is a mouse one. Read coverage stops 4 residues before the CDR3 terminus; the germline J gene supplies the remainder. The rearrangement links TRBV1 to TRBJ2-4; 9 bases align to TRBD2. Germline CDR1 and CDR2: NSQYPW and LRSPGD (reference sequence). This CDR3 is built from 14 residues. CDR3 amino acids: CTCSARLGANTLYF. The CDR3 DNA, read in part, is TGCACCTGCAGTGCCCGACTGGGGGCAAAC.

On this clone itself: Gene names are mouse gene names. The read stops 4 residues short of the end of the CDR3; the missing end is completed from the germline J gene. J is TRBJ2-2 and V is TRBV1; 8 nucleotides match TRBD1. Trimming at V came to 7 bases and at J to 0 bases, leaving 1 base not matched to a gene. Germline loops: CDR1 NSQYPW, CDR2 LRSPGD (reference sequence). CDR3 length: 14 amino acids. The CDR3 region is CTCKQGANTGQLYF. CDR3 DNA (partial): TGCACCTGCAAACAGGGGGCAAACACCGGG.

Remarks on this clone: Each gene name is a mouse one. The CDR3 is cut off 4 residues early in the read; its end comes from the germline J gene. V and J are TRBV19 and TRBJ2-7; 8 bases map to TRBD2. This CDR3 region has 14 residues. The junction had 6 bases not matched to a gene; V was cut back by 4 bases and J by 3 bases. From germline, CDR1 is FNHDT and CDR2 SITEND (reference sequence). Here the CDR3 reads CASSSGLGVYEQYF. The CDR3 bases that were read are TGTGCCAGCAGTTCCGGACTGGGCGTCTAT.

This clone has ten or more counts. The protein recorded in TCRdb does not match the translated DNA at residue 13; the protein presented here comes from translating the DNA. The gene symbols are mouse symbols. The read terminates 3 residues before the CDR3 end, so the remaining end is supplied by the germline J gene. This rearrangement joins TRBV13-3 to TRBJ1-3; D gene ambiguous. CDR3 length equals 16 residues. Trimming cost V 1 base and J 0 bases, with 11 bases left between them. Germline V gives CDR1 NNHDY, CDR2 SYVADS. The part of the CDR3 DNA that was read is TGTGCCAGCAGTGATTGGGGAGCCTTTTCTGGAAATACG. This translates into CASSDWGAFSGNT. The complete CDR3 sequence is CASSDWGAFSGNTLYF.

About this clone: Gene names follow the mouse nomenclature. The part of the CDR3 DNA that was read is TGTGCCAGCAGCCCGAGGGACTGGGGGTCTAGTGCAGAA. Its protein is CASSPRDWGSSAE. The CDR3 in its entirety is CASSPRDWGSSAETLYF. The chain links TRBV14 to TRBJ2-3; 11 positions agree with TRBD2. The read comes to an end 4 residues before the CDR3 does, leaving the germline J gene to fill in the end. CDR3 length: 17 amino acids. V lost 5 bases to trimming and J lost 0 bases; unmatched junction nucleotides: 8. Germline CDR1 is SGHDT and CDR2 is FRDEAV.

This clone has just a few counts. The gene names given are mouse names. From the germline J gene comes the end of the CDR3, since the read stops 4 residues before it. The chain combines TRBV13-3 with TRBJ1-4; the match to TRBD1 covers 8 bases. This CDR3 is 16 amino acids long. Germline CDR1 is NNHDY and CDR2 is SYVADS. After removal of 0 bases from V and 4 bases from J, the junction contained 5 bases not matched to a gene. The CDR3 loop is CASSDAETGVNERLFF. CDR3 DNA, as far as it was read: TGTGCCAGCAGTGATGCAGAGACAGGGGTCAACGAA.

This clone occurred a few times. Gene names are mouse gene names. With the read ending 4 residues before the CDR3 end, the germline J gene is used to fill in that end. The V gene is TRBV13-1, the J gene TRBJ2-7; 8 positions agree with TRBD2. The CDR3 has 13 residues. The germline CDR1 and CDR2 sequences are NSHNY and SYGAGN. The CDR3 spells CASSETGDYEQYF. The part of the CDR3 DNA that was read is TGTGCCAGCAGTGAGACTGGGGATTAT.

This clone showed up just a few times. The gene symbols are mouse symbols. The read gets to within 4 residues of the CDR3 end, and the germline J gene fills in the rest. The gene calls are TRBV14 and TRBJ2-2; 11 positions agree with TRBD1. Germline CDR1 and CDR2: SGHDT and FRDEAV. This CDR3 has 16 residues. The V and J ends lost 1 base and 6 bases, in that order; junction bases with no gene match: 5. CDR3 loop: CASSFRDRGEPGQLYF. The sequenced part of the CDR3 DNA is TGTGCCAGCAGTTTCCGGGACAGGGGGGAGCCCGGG.

This clone was recorded at least ten times. The gene names here belong to mouse. Sequencing ends 4 residues short of the CDR3 end; the germline J gene provides the rest. The chain recombines TRBV13-3 with TRBJ2-7, with 11 bases fitting TRBD2. CDR1 NNHDY and CDR2 SYVADS come from the germline V gene. Germline trimming cut 5 bases from V and 1 base from J; bases unmatched to any gene: 5. The CDR3 runs to 15 residues. CDR3 bases read: TGTGCCAGCAGCCCTGACTGGGGGGGTTCCTAT. It specifies CASSPDWGGSY. The full CDR3 protein is CASSPDWGGSYEQYF.

Comment on this clone: Mouse germline and gene names are used. The CDR3 extends 4 residues past the end of the read, so its final part is completed from the germline J gene. The chain is built from TRBV29 and TRBJ2-5; D is possibly TRBD1 (6 bases). Germline CDR1 reads MSHET; CDR2 reads SYDVDS. The CDR3 runs to 14 residues. The CDR3 here is CASSQWDKGDTQYF. The sequenced part of the CDR3 DNA is TGTGCTAGCAGTCAATGGGACAAGGGGGAC.

Only a few counts were recorded for this clone. The germline and genes are mouse ones. CDR3 DNA (partial): TGTGCCAGCAGTGCAGGGGGCTCAAACTCC. Amino acid sequence: CASSAGGSNS. The full CDR3 protein reads CASSAGGSNSDYTF. The rearrangement links TRBV13-1 to TRBJ1-2, with 8 positions matching TRBD1. Read coverage stops 4 residues before the CDR3 terminus; the germline J gene supplies the remainder. The germline V gene encodes CDR1 NSHNY and CDR2 SYGAGN. This CDR3 comprises 14 residues. Trimming at V came to 3 bases and at J to 0 bases, leaving 1 base not matched to a gene.

Points on this clone: Gene names and germline refer to mouse. CDR3 DNA (partial): TGTGCCAGCAGCCCATCGGACAGGGGGCGGGCA. The encoded protein is CASSPSDRGRA. The entire CDR3 is CASSPSDRGRAEVFF. V usage is TRBV13-3 and J usage is TRBJ1-1; 11 nucleotides align to TRBD1. Read sequence stops 4 residues before the CDR3 end, and the germline J gene provides the missing end. The CDR3 has 15 amino acids. Per germline, CDR1 NNHDY and CDR2 SYVADS.

About this clone itself: Here the gene names and germline are mouse. The read ends 4 residues early relative to the CDR3; the germline J gene fills the gap. This chain connects TRBV13-3 to TRBJ2-7, with 9 bases aligning to TRBD1. CDR1 is NNHDY and CDR2 is SYVADS in the germline V gene. V was clipped by 5 bases and J by 0 bases; unmatched bases: 9. This CDR3 contains 16 residues. The sequenced part of the CDR3 DNA is TGTGCCAGCAGCGGTCCCGGGACAGGGAGCTCCTAT. Amino acids: CASSGPGTGSSY. The entire CDR3 is CASSGPGTGSSYEQYF.

In its sample, this clone was seen a few times. Germline and genes here are mouse. Here the CDR3 reads CASSASHWGSSAETLYF. The CDR3 bases that were read are TGTGCCAGCAGTGCCTCTCACTGGGGGAGTAGTGCAGAA. The chain combines TRBV13-3 with TRBJ2-3, with 8 bases identical to TRBD2. The read ends 4 residues shy of where the CDR3 ends; the end is completed using the germline J gene. This CDR3 spans 17 amino acids. Germline V CDR1 and CDR2: NNHDY, SYVADS. Trimming cost V 3 bases and J 0 bases; bases outside gene matches: 9.

This clone was seen only a few times. The germline and genes are mouse ones. Read sequence stops 4 residues before the CDR3 end, and the germline J gene provides the missing end. The rearrangement joins TRBV13-2 to TRBJ2-5, with D tentatively TRBD1 (7 bases). The length of the CDR3 is 16 residues. With 4 bases removed from V and 0 bases from J, the gap between germline ends came to 15 bases. CDR1 NNHNN and CDR2 SYGAGS come from the germline V gene (reference sequence). The CDR3 reads CASGPPRGLNQDTQYF. The CDR3 bases that were read are TGTGCCAGCGGTCCACCTAGGGGGCTTAACCAAGAC.

This clone was detected only a few times. Germline and genes: mouse. The CDR3 is cut off 4 residues early in the read; its end comes from the germline J gene. The chain joins TRBV19 to TRBJ2-4; 11 bases fit TRBD2. This CDR3 region has 15 residues. Per the germline V gene, CDR1 is FNHDT and CDR2 is SITEND (reference sequence). CDR3: CASSPPTGGENTLYF. CDR3 bases read: TGTGCCAGCAGTCCCCCGACTGGGGGGGAAAAC.

Worth noting for this clone: The protein given in TCRdb and the translation of the DNA differ at residue 11, and the sequence presented here derives from the DNA. The germline and genes are mouse ones. The part of the CDR3 DNA that was read is TGCACCTGCAGTTCAGTAAGGTCTGGAAATACG. Protein: CTCSSVRSGNT. The complete CDR3 sequence is CTCSSVRSGNTLYF. J is TRBJ1-3 and V is TRBV1; no clear D gene. The read stops 3 residues short of the end of the CDR3; the missing end is completed from the germline J gene. CDR1 NSQYPW and CDR2 LRSPGD come from the germline V gene (reference sequence). The CDR3 contains 14 residues. V was shortened by 5 bases and J by 1 base, with 9 bases between the two germline ends.

This clone was observed a handful of times. Here the gene names and germline are mouse. Read sequence stops 4 residues before the CDR3 end, and the germline J gene provides the missing end. This sequence joins TRBV13-3 and TRBJ2-2; 7 nucleotides agree with TRBD1. The trim removed 6 bases at V and 4 bases at J, leaving 3 bases unmatched. Germline assignment: CDR1 NNHDY and CDR2 SYVADS. This CDR3 region has 13 residues. The DNA read from the CDR3 is TGTGCCAGCAAACAGGGGATCACCGGG. This gives the protein CASKQGITG. The CDR3 as a whole reads CASKQGITGQLYF.